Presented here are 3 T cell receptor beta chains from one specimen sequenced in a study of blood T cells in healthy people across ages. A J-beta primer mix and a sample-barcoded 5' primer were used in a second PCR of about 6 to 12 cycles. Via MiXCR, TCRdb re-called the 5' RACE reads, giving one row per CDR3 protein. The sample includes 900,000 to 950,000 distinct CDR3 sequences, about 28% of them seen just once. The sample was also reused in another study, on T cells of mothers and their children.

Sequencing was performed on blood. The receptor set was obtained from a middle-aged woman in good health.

In DNA form, the CDR3 reads TGTGCCAGCAGTTTAAGGGCCGGGACAGGGGGCCAGAACTACGAGCAGTACTTC. As protein: CASSLRAGTGGQNYEQYF. The J gene is TRBJ2-7, the V gene TRBV12-3 or TRBV12-4, with TRBD1 identical over 12 bases. CDR3 size: 18 residues. V trimming: 2 bases; J trimming: 3 bases; junction bases outside the gene matches: 11.

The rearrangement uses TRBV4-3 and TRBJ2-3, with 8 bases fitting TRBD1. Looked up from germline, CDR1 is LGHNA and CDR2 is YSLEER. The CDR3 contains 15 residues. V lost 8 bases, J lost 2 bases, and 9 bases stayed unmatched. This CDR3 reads CASAPTGVDTDTQYF. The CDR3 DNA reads TGCGCCAGCGCCCCGACAGGGGTCGACACAGATACGCAGTATTTT.

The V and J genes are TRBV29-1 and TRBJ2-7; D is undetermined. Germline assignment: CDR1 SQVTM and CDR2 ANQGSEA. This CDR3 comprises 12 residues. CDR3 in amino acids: CSARVDGYEQYF. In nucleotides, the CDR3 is TGCAGTGCTAGGGTTGACGGCTACGAGCAGTACTTC.